This entry lists 3 T cell receptor beta chains sequenced from one sample in a study of T cell clonality in common variable immunodeficiency. Study-wide results and limits: Fewer deletions and N-nucleotide insertions were reportedly seen in common variable immunodeficiency TCR beta sequences.

These receptors' antigens are unknown. TCRdb's copy holds only in-frame clones and misses some; the assay was immunoSEQ multiplex PCR. The record shows about 28,000 clones for this sample, with no singletons present. Sequences were obtained from peripheral blood mononuclear cells. The receptors were sampled from a human donor with common variable immunodeficiency.

Concerning this clone: The read is 3 residues too short to cover the CDR3 end, so that end is filled in from the germline J gene. This chain connects TRBV29-1 to TRBJ2-7; TRBD1 agrees at 12 bases. J was trimmed by 0 bases and V by 6 bases; bases with no gene match: 3. This CDR3 comprises 14 residues. The germline CDR1 and CDR2 sequences are SQVTM and ANQGSEA. The CDR3 bases that were read are TGCAGCGTGGCGGGACAGGGGGCCTCCTACGAG. Protein product: CSVAGQGASYE. In full, the CDR3 reads CSVAGQGASYEQYF.

This clone was detected many times. Sequencing ends 3 residues short of the CDR3 end; the germline J gene provides the rest. V and J are TRBV7-9 and TRBJ1-2; D unclear. The CDR3 is made up of 15 amino acids. Germline V CDR1 and CDR2: SEHNR, FQNEAQ (reference sequence). Trimming pared 2 bases from V and 4 bases from J, leaving 14 bases between. The CDR3 bases that were read are TGTGCCAGCAGCTTATCTGGGCCCCTTGGCTATGGC. This encodes CASSLSGPLGYG. The full-length CDR3 reads as CASSLSGPLGYGYTF. Based on the CDR3 plus reference TRBV7-9 and TRBJ1-2, the full variable domain is DTGVSQNPRHKITKRGQNVTFRCDPISEHNRLYWYRQTLGQGPEFLTYFQNEAQLEKSRLLSDRFSAERPKGSFSTLEIQRTEQGDSAMYLCASSLSGPLGYGYTFGSGTRLTVV.

This clone was recorded at least ten times. The read ends 3 residues before the CDR3 terminus; that terminus is restored from the germline J gene. J is TRBJ2-5 and V is TRBV5-1; TRBD2 agrees at 10 bases. This CDR3 contains 16 residues. Germline loops: CDR1 SGHRS, CDR2 YFSETQ. V trimming: 2 bases; J trimming: 4 bases; junction bases outside the gene matches: 8. The DNA read from the CDR3 is TGCGCCAGCAGCTTCCACATTAGCGGGGGGTTAGAGACC. Translated: CASSFHISGGLET. The complete CDR3 protein is CASSFHISGGLETQYF.